The 9 T cell receptor beta chains below were found in one sample sequenced in a study of blood T cell repertoires in COVID-19. Assay: immunoSEQ multiplex PCR; the TCRdb copy retains only in-frame clones and omits some. The profile shows 75,000 to 90,000 clones, 75% to 90% of them singletons. The sequenced material came from peripheral blood. The receptors stem from a man older than 75 with acute or convalescent COVID-19.

In DNA, the CDR3 is TGTGCCAGCAGCTTAGATAGGGGCGCCTATGGCTACACCTTC. Encoded protein: CASSLDRGAYGYTF. The J gene is TRBJ1-2, the V gene TRBV7-2, with a possible D match to TRBD1 (5 bases). Trimming took 1 base from V and 4 from J, leaving 10 bases between them. The CDR3 is 14 residues long. CDR1 SGHTA and CDR2 FQGNSA come from the germline V gene.

The chain combines TRBV20-1 with TRBJ1-2; D is ambiguous. V was pared by 6 bases and J by 8 bases, with 10 bases between. This CDR3 is built from 10 residues. The germline CDR1 and CDR2 sequences are DFQATT and SNEGSKA (reference sequence). CDR3 sequence reads: CSALPGGYTF. The CDR3 nucleotides read TGCAGTGCGTTGCCCGGGGGCTACACCTTC.

The CDR3 coding sequence is TGTGCCAGTAGTATCAGCCGGGTTCAGGGCTACACCTTC. As protein: CASSISRVQGYTF. This chain uses TRBV19 with TRBJ1-2; D gene uncertain. Germline assignment: CDR1 LNHDA and CDR2 SQIVND (reference sequence). Trimming shortened V by 3 bases and J by 8 bases, and 13 bases separated the two germline ends. CDR3 length: 13 residues.

The gene calls are TRBV28 and TRBJ1-2; TRBD1 matches at 10 bases. This CDR3 has 16 residues. Looked up from germline, CDR1 is MDHEN and CDR2 is SYDVKM. Germline trimming cut 6 bases from V and 8 bases from J; bases unmatched to any gene: 15. The CDR3 coding sequence is TGTGCCAGCAGCTGGGGACAGGGGAACGGGATGAGGGGCTACACCTTC. Its translation: CASSWGQGNGMRGYTF.

The rearrangement links TRBV28 to TRBJ2-7, with 11 bases aligning to TRBD2. Germline values: CDR1 MDHEN, CDR2 SYDVKM. This CDR3 is built from 16 residues. V was clipped by 6 bases and J by 2 bases; unmatched bases: 9. Here the CDR3 reads CASRNPSGRTPYEQYF. In nucleotides, the CDR3 is TGTGCCAGCAGAAACCCTAGCGGGAGGACCCCCTACGAGCAGTACTTC. Using reference TRBV28 and TRBJ2-7 for the parts outside the CDR3, the full variable domain is DVKVTQSSRYLVKRTGEKVFLECVQDMDHENMFWYRQDPGLGLRLIYFSYDVKMKEKGDIPEGYSVSREKKERFSLILESASTNQTSMYLCASRNPSGRTPYEQYFGPGTRLTVT.

The chain links TRBV21-1 to TRBJ1-6; TRBD1 is taken as the D call from the table, unchecked against the DNA. TRBV21-1 has pseudogene status. This CDR3 contains 14 residues. The chain's CDR3 is CASSKKGRNSPLHF. As DNA, the CDR3 is TGTGCCAGCAGCAAAAAGGGGCGCAATTCACCCCTCCACTTT.

This chain links TRBV9 with TRBJ2-3; 9 bases line up with TRBD2. The CDR3 consists of 14 residues. Looked up from germline, CDR1 is SGDLS and CDR2 is YYNGEE. V was pared by 0 bases and J by 6 bases, with 2 bases of the junction left unmatched. CDR3 DNA: TGTGCCAGCAGCGTAGTAGCGGGAGTGGATACGCAGTATTTT. Its protein product is CASSVVAGVDTQYF.

This clone was counted once. The rearrangement joins TRBV7-9 to TRBJ1-5; possible D gene TRBD1, 5 bases. The CDR3 spans 15 residues. From germline, CDR1 is SEHNR and CDR2 FQNEAQ (reference sequence). The germline V and J ends were trimmed by 5 bases and 4 bases, with 15 bases remaining between them. The CDR3 sequence is CASSPALGGNQPQHF. The CDR3 coding sequence is TGTGCCAGCAGCCCTGCACTGGGGGGGAATCAGCCCCAGCATTTT.

V gene TRBV5-1 combines with J gene TRBJ2-3, with D possibly matching TRBD2 (7 bases). Germline V lookup: CDR1 SGHRS, CDR2 YFSETQ. Trimming cost V 9 bases and J 5 bases, with 22 bases left between them. The CDR3 runs to 15 residues. CDR3 DNA sequence: TGCGCCACCCAAGAAGTGGGGGGGCTTGGAGATACGCAGTATTTT. It codes for CATQEVGGLGDTQYF.